This entry lists 22 T cell receptor beta chains sequenced from one sample in a study of shared clonotypes between healthy human individuals (dated by TCRdb to the early 2020s). CD8 naive samples consisted of CD45RO-negative cells that were positively selected for CCR7, yielding a CD45RA+CCR7+ population without TemRA cells. The protocol used for the library was the immunoSEQ multiplex PCR assay. Entries here come from immuneACCESS through TCRdb and include only in-frame sequences with V and J called. Some clones fail to appear in such tables; in the studies checked, an unresolved V gene covers under half of the shortfall, and the cause of the remainder is unknown. For this sample the table gives 600,000 or so clones, of which 98% were detected only once. The ten largest clones add up to approximately 0.3% of the sample. The specimen sequenced was naive CD8+ T cells sorted from blood. This sample's cell subset or site label indicates: CD45RA+CCR7+. The receptor source for this set is a man aged 25 to 40 in good health.

The rearrangement uses TRBV6-1 and TRBJ2-1; D perhaps matches TRBD1 (6 bases). The ends were cut back, 2 bases at V and 4 bases at J, with 12 bases in the middle. The CDR3 extends over 15 amino acids. The germline gives CDR1 MNHNS, CDR2 SASEGT. CDR3 in amino acids: CASSELGQIYNEQFF. The CDR3 bases are TGTGCCAGCAGTGAACTTGGACAGATATACAATGAGCAGTTCTTC.

The chain links TRBV7-2 to TRBJ1-2; 7 nucleotides agree with TRBD1. The V segment lost 1 base and the J segment 4 bases; nucleotides outside the gene matches: 9. Germline V gene lookup returns CDR1 SGHTA and CDR2 FQGNSA. This CDR3 region has 16 residues. The CDR3 is CASSLDREGGGYGYTF. In DNA form, the CDR3 reads TGTGCCAGCAGCTTAGACCGGGAAGGGGGCGGCTATGGCTACACCTTC.

The chain links TRBV7-2 to TRBJ2-2; perhaps TRBD1 as D (5 bases). Germline V gene sequence: CDR1 SGHTA, CDR2 FQGNSA. The V and J ends lost 0 bases and 6 bases respectively, with 14 bases between them. This CDR3 region has 16 residues. In DNA, the CDR3 is TGTGCCAGCAGCTTAGCAGGGGTCCGTTTTCCCGGGGAGCTGTTTTTT. It yields the protein CASSLAGVRFPGELFF. The full variable domain, rest sourced from reference TRBV7-2 and TRBJ2-2, is GAGVSQSPSNKVTEKGKDVELRCDPISGHTALYWYRQSLGQGLEFLIYFQGNSAPDKSGLPSDRFSAERTGGSVSTLTIQRTQQEDSAVYLCASSLAGVRFPGELFFGEGSRLTVL.

The chain carries TRBV7-9 and TRBJ2-1, with D possibly TRBD2 on 5 matching bases. The germline CDR1 and CDR2 sequences are SEHNR and FQNEAQ (reference sequence). The CDR3 runs to 12 residues. With 5 bases removed from V and 5 bases from J, the gap between germline ends came to 7 bases. CDR3 nucleotides: TGTGCCAGCAGCCGGGGAGACAATGAGCAGTTCTTC. It yields the protein CASSRGDNEQFF. The full variable domain, in which reference TRBV7-9 and TRBJ2-1 provide the parts outside the CDR3, is DTGVSQNPRHKITKRGQNVTFRCDPISEHNRLYWYRQTLGQGPEFLTYFQNEAQLEKSRLLSDRFSAERPKGSFSTLEIQRTEQGDSAMYLCASSRGDNEQFFGPGTRLTVL.

This clone was detected once. The CDR3 sequence: CSVVGNEQFF. In DNA, the CDR3 is TGCAGCGTTGTCGGGAATGAGCAGTTCTTC. J is TRBJ2-1 and V is TRBV29-1; D is undetermined. The V gene's germline CDR1 is SQVTM and CDR2 ANQGSEA. Deletions cut 4 bases from V and 7 bases from J, with 5 bases between. CDR3 length: 10 amino acids.

The V gene is TRBV6-1, the J gene TRBJ2-1; 7 bases are a match to TRBD2. J gave up 1 base and V 4 bases, and 4 bases lay outside the gene matches. Per the germline V gene, CDR1 is MNHNS and CDR2 is SASEGT. This CDR3 spans 15 amino acids. CDR3 sequence: CASSAWGGSYNEQFF. The DNA for the CDR3 is TGTGCCAGCAGTGCATGGGGGGGATCCTACAATGAGCAGTTCTTC.

The chain carries TRBV15 and TRBJ2-1; D is possibly TRBD2 (6 bases). The CDR3 is made up of 12 amino acids. Germline V gene lookup returns CDR1 LNHNV and CDR2 YYDKDF (reference sequence). Trimming removed 8 bases from V and 6 bases from J, with 11 bases in between. The CDR3 nucleotides are TGTGCCACCGCGGGACGACCCAATGAGCAGTTCTTC. Its translation: CATAGRPNEQFF.

The rearrangement joins TRBV6-5 to TRBJ1-2; D unresolved. CDR1 is MNHEY and CDR2 is SVGAGI in the germline V gene. The CDR3 contains 13 residues. Trimming left V 4 bases short and J 3 bases short, with 9 bases between. The CDR3 spells CASSSRPHYGYTF. CDR3 sequence (DNA): TGTGCCAGCAGTTCCCGTCCTCACTATGGCTACACCTTC.

This clone was observed a single time. CDR3 region: CASSLEGVGETQYF. In nucleotides, the CDR3 is TGTGCCAGTAGCCTAGAGGGTGTCGGGGAGACCCAGTACTTC. The rearrangement links TRBV6-5 to TRBJ2-5; weak D call: TRBD2 (5 bases). Trimming left V 9 bases short and J 5 bases short, with 19 bases between. The CDR3 covers 14 residues. Germline assignment: CDR1 MNHEY and CDR2 SVGAGI.

The V and J genes are TRBV29-1 and TRBJ2-1; 9 nucleotides agree with TRBD1. Trimming cost V 8 bases and J 5 bases; bases outside gene matches: 7. The CDR3 sequence is 13 residues long. Germline CDR1 is SQVTM and CDR2 is ANQGSEA. CDR3 nucleotides: TGCAGCAACCGGGACAGGGAGAACAATGAGCAGTTCTTC. Encoded protein: CSNRDRENNEQFF.

V usage is TRBV5-2 and J usage is TRBJ1-2. TRBV5-2 is given as a pseudogene. This CDR3 is built from 16 residues. CDR3 protein: CASKICGVRKTYGYTF. The CDR3 DNA follows: TGTGCCAGCAAAATTTGCGGAGTACGAAAGACCTATGGCTACACCTTC.

The rearrangement uses TRBV20-1 and TRBJ2-1; D remains unclear. Germline V CDR1 and CDR2: DFQATT, SNEGSKA (reference sequence). Trimming pared 4 bases from V and 3 bases from J, leaving 4 bases between. This CDR3 comprises 11 residues. This chain's CDR3 is CSAKDYNEQFF. In DNA, the CDR3 is TGCAGTGCTAAGGACTACAATGAGCAGTTCTTC.

The rearrangement links TRBV28 to TRBJ2-7; 7 bases align to TRBD1. The CDR3 length is 16 residues. Per the germline V gene, CDR1 is MDHEN and CDR2 is SYDVKM. The V gene end was trimmed by 3 bases and the J gene end by 6 bases; junction bases not matched to a gene: 14. This chain's CDR3 is CASSLIIRGIAIEQYF. Written as DNA, the CDR3 is TGTGCCAGCAGTTTGATAATCAGGGGGATCGCTATCGAGCAGTACTTC.

The rearrangement joins TRBV29-1 to TRBJ2-1, with 13 nucleotides matching TRBD2. The CDR3 sequence is 15 residues long. Germline trimming cut 1 base from V and 6 bases from J; bases unmatched to any gene: 3. Germline V lookup: CDR1 SQVTM, CDR2 ANQGSEA. The DNA of the CDR3 is TGCAGCGTTGAAGGAGGACTAGCGGGAGTCAATGAGCAGTTCTTC. Its protein is CSVEGGLAGVNEQFF.

The chain employs TRBV29-1 and TRBJ1-1; D not certain. V lost 1 base and J 5 bases, leaving 11 bases between the germline ends. The CDR3 extends over 13 amino acids. Per germline, CDR1 SQVTM and CDR2 ANQGSEA. The CDR3 DNA sequence: TGCAGCGTTGAAGTGGGAGATTTTACTGAAGCTTTCTTT. Its protein product is CSVEVGDFTEAFF.

V is TRBV28 and J is TRBJ2-1, with D possibly being TRBD1 (6 bases). Trimming stripped 5 bases from V and 0 bases from J, with 17 bases between. CDR3 length: 17 amino acids. CDR1 and CDR2 from the germline V gene are MDHEN and SYDVKM. This CDR3 is CASSSPTGPSSYNEQFF. CDR3 coding DNA: TGTGCCAGCAGTAGCCCGACAGGCCCGAGCTCCTACAATGAGCAGTTCTTC.

The chain couples TRBV4-2 to TRBJ2-2; TRBD1 matches 7 bases. The V and J ends lost 0 bases and 5 bases, in that order; junction bases with no gene match: 12. CDR1 is LGHNA, CDR2 YNFKEQ, per germline. This CDR3 region has 18 residues. CDR3 region: CASSQEVRQGYSTGELFF. In nucleotides, the CDR3 is TGTGCCAGCAGCCAAGAAGTCAGACAGGGCTATTCAACCGGGGAGCTGTTTTTT.

This sequence joins TRBV28 and TRBJ1-5, with D perhaps TRBD1 (6 bases). The V end lost 10 bases, the J end lost 6 bases, and 19 bases lay between the germline ends. Germline CDR1 and CDR2: MDHEN and SYDVKM. The CDR3 runs to 14 residues. CDR3 bases: TGTGCCACCTCCGACGGGGGCGGACGTCAGCCCCAGCATTTT. Amino acids: CATSDGGGRQPQHF.

V is TRBV9 and J is TRBJ2-1; 13 nucleotides align to TRBD2. Germline lookup yields CDR1 SGDLS and CDR2 YYNGEE. The CDR3 extends over 16 amino acids. V trimming: 0 bases; J trimming: 10 bases; junction bases outside the gene matches: 7. The CDR3 loop reads CASSVGGLAGVREQFF. The CDR3 bases are TGTGCCAGCAGCGTAGGAGGACTAGCGGGAGTAAGGGAGCAGTTCTTC.

This chain uses TRBV9 with TRBJ2-7; no definite D call. Germline-derived CDR1 and CDR2 are SGDLS and YYNGEE. The V end was cut by 7 bases, the J end by 5 bases, with 16 bases between. This CDR3 spans 13 amino acids. The CDR3 region is CASSDSLSHEQYF. DNA of the CDR3: TGTGCCAGCTCAGACTCCCTATCGCACGAGCAGTACTTC.

The V call is TRBV7-8, the J call TRBJ2-2; 7 bases match TRBD2. The V gene's germline CDR1 is SGHVS and CDR2 FQNEAQ. V lost 3 bases, J lost 1 base, and 5 bases stayed unmatched. There are 16 residues in the CDR3. The CDR3: CASSFSGGGNTGELFF. As DNA, the CDR3 is TGTGCCAGCAGCTTCTCCGGCGGGGGGAACACCGGGGAGCTGTTTTTT.

In DNA form, the CDR3 reads TGTGCCAGCAGCAACCGGGACAGGGGGCAAGATACGCAGTATTTT. The encoded protein is CASSNRDRGQDTQYF. V is TRBV7-6 and J is TRBJ2-3; TRBD1 matches at 12 bases. The germline V gene encodes CDR1 SGHVS and CDR2 FNYEAQ. This CDR3 region has 15 residues. The V and J ends lost 5 bases and 5 bases, in that order; junction bases with no gene match: 5.